Presented here are 16 T cell receptor beta chains from one specimen sequenced in a study of T cell changes during pregnancy in multiple sclerosis. Generated by immunoSEQ multiplex PCR, the TCRdb table keeps only in-frame clones and is missing some. The sample yields around 23,000 clones, approximately 92% seen once. The specimen was CD8+ T cells from peripheral blood mononuclear cells, collected in the third trimester of pregnancy. Every receptor here comes from a female donor with multiple sclerosis, enrolled in a pregnancy study.

This clone has only one observation. This sequence joins TRBV10-2 and TRBJ2-7; D is unclear. The germline V gene encodes CDR1 WSHSY and CDR2 SAAADI. The CDR3 length is 14 residues. The V gene lost 3 bases and the J gene lost 2 bases, with 11 bases spanning the gap. In DNA, the CDR3 is TGCGCCAGCAGTGACGGAAGCGCTACCTACGAGCAGTACTTC. As protein: CASSDGSATYEQYF.

V usage is TRBV4-1 and J usage is TRBJ2-7; D unclear. Germline CDR1 and CDR2: MGHRA and YSYEKL. The ends were cut back, 0 bases at V and 0 bases at J, with 6 bases in the middle. This CDR3 region has 14 residues. Here the CDR3 reads CASSQEHSSYEQYF. The CDR3 DNA follows: TGCGCCAGCAGCCAAGAGCACAGCTCCTACGAGCAGTACTTC.

V gene TRBV18 combines with J gene TRBJ2-7, with a tentative D call TRBD1 (6 bases). Germline CDR1 is KGHSH and CDR2 is LQKENI. Trimming removed 0 bases at V and 2 bases at J, with 11 bases between. The CDR3 totals 15 residues. The CDR3 reads CASSPPRQAPYEQYF. The CDR3 DNA is TGTGCCAGCTCACCACCGAGACAGGCCCCCTACGAGCAGTACTTC.

This chain connects TRBV7-8 to TRBJ2-2; D perhaps matches TRBD1 (6 bases). Trimming shortened V by 2 bases and J by 7 bases, and 11 bases separated the two germline ends. CDR1 and CDR2 from the germline V gene are SGHVS and FQNEAQ. The CDR3 is made up of 14 amino acids. This chain's CDR3 is CASSLQGPHGELFF. In DNA, the CDR3 is TGTGCCAGCAGCTTACAGGGGCCCCACGGGGAGCTGTTTTTT.

The J gene is TRBJ1-5, the V gene TRBV7-2; D remains ambiguous. This CDR3 has 14 residues. Per germline, CDR1 SGHTA and CDR2 FQGNSA. V gave up 2 bases and J gave up 3 bases, with 8 bases separating them. CDR3: CASSLRPPNQPQHF. The CDR3 nucleotides are TGTGCCAGCAGCTTACGTCCTCCCAATCAGCCCCAGCATTTT.

This chain uses TRBV5-4 with TRBJ2-7, with D tentatively TRBD2 (6 bases). Germline CDR1 reads SGHNT; CDR2 reads YYREEE (reference sequence). The CDR3 sequence is 12 residues long. Trimming shortened V by 4 bases and J by 6 bases, and 11 bases separated the two germline ends. For the CDR3, the DNA is TGTGCCAGCAGCCGATGGGGAGGCGAGCAGTACTTC. Its protein is CASSRWGGEQYF.

The J gene is TRBJ2-1, the V gene TRBV10-3; 8 bases agree with TRBD2. Trimming took 10 bases from V and 6 from J; bases not matched to a gene: 11. The CDR3 is made up of 14 amino acids. Germline V gives CDR1 ENHRY, CDR2 SYGVKD. CDR3 region: CATQTGGPFNEQFF. In DNA form, the CDR3 reads TGTGCCACTCAAACGGGGGGGCCCTTCAATGAGCAGTTCTTC.

The chain combines TRBV5-4 with TRBJ2-1; 11 bases are shared with TRBD2. The CDR3 covers 15 residues. The ends lost 3 bases at V and 9 bases at J; junction bases unmatched: 8. Germline V gene lookup returns CDR1 SGHNT and CDR2 YYREEE (reference sequence). DNA of the CDR3: TGTGCCAGCAGCTCCCCAGAGACTAGCGGGGTTGAGCAGTTCTTC. Translating it yields CASSSPETSGVEQFF. Supplemented by reference TRBV5-4 and TRBJ2-1, the full variable domain reads ETGVTQSPTHLIKTRGQQVTLRCSSQSGHNTVSWYQQALGQGPQFIFQYYREEENGRGNFPPRFSGLQFPNYSSELNVNALELDDSALYLCASSSPETSGVEQFFGPGTRLTVL.

This sequence joins TRBV11-2 and TRBJ2-7; the D gene is possibly TRBD2 (5 bases). Germline assignment: CDR1 SGHAT and CDR2 FQNNGV. The CDR3 has 12 amino acids. As DNA, the CDR3 is TGTGCTACCGAGGGCAAAACGTACGAGCAGTACTTC. Residues: CATEGKTYEQYF.

The chain uses TRBV7-9 and TRBJ2-7; D is undetermined. The germline V gene encodes CDR1 SEHNR and CDR2 FQNEAQ (reference sequence). The CDR3 is 13 amino acids. V was shortened by 5 bases and J by 3 bases, with 11 bases between the two germline ends. The CDR3 bases are TGTGCCAGCAGCCCCCCGAGCTACTACGAGCAGTACTTC. Its protein product is CASSPPSYYEQYF. Together with reference TRBV7-9 and TRBJ2-7, the CDR3 gives the full variable domain: DTGVSQNPRHKITKRGQNVTFRCDPISEHNRLYWYRQTLGQGPEFLTYFQNEAQLEKSRLLSDRFSAERPKGSFSTLEIQRTEQGDSAMYLCASSPPSYYEQYFGPGTRLTVT.

The gene calls are TRBV2 and TRBJ1-1; D ambiguous. CDR1 SNHLY and CDR2 FYNNEI come from the germline V gene. Trimming stripped 8 bases from V and 1 base from J, with 11 bases between. The CDR3 has 13 residues. The CDR3 loop reads CASRQAGNTEAFF. CDR3 bases: TGTGCCAGCCGTCAGGCGGGGAACACTGAAGCTTTCTTT.

This rearrangement joins TRBV13 to TRBJ2-3, with TRBD2 as a possible D gene (6 bases). This CDR3 has 14 residues. Trimming shortened V by 0 bases and J by 6 bases, and 10 bases separated the two germline ends. CDR1 is PRHDT and CDR2 is FYEKMQ in the germline V gene (reference sequence). The chain's CDR3 is CASSLGLAMDTQYF. CDR3 sequence (DNA): TGTGCCAGCAGCTTAGGTCTAGCGATGGATACGCAGTATTTT.

This clone occurred once. V gene TRBV5-4 combines with J gene TRBJ1-4; TRBD1 is a possible D gene (6 bases). Germline assignment: CDR1 SGHNT and CDR2 YYREEE (reference sequence). Between the trimmed V and J ends, which lost 3 bases and 4 bases, there was a span of 10 bases. There are 14 residues in the CDR3. The CDR3 bases are TGTGCCAGCAGCTCCACAGGGAATAATGAAAAACTGTTTTTT. This sequence encodes CASSSTGNNEKLFF.

The chain has TRBV27 and TRBJ2-7; 7 nucleotides agree with TRBD1. The CDR3 runs 14 residues. V was pared by 4 bases and J by 2 bases, with 5 bases of the junction left unmatched. Germline lookup yields CDR1 MNHEY and CDR2 SMNVEV (reference sequence). The CDR3 DNA sequence: TGTGCCAGCAGTTCAGGACAGGTCACCTACGAGCAGTACTTC. This gives the protein CASSSGQVTYEQYF.

Worth noting for this clone: The sample contains more than one DNA sequence encoding this CDR3. CDR3 amino acids: CASSATTVISPYEQYF. The DNA of the CDR3 is TGTGCCAGCAGTGCCACGACAGTTATAAGCCCCTACGAGCAGTACTTC. The chain links TRBV6-1 to TRBJ2-7; D perhaps matches TRBD1 (5 bases). The CDR3 contains 16 residues. From germline, CDR1 is MNHNS and CDR2 SASEGT. V gave up 4 bases and J gave up 2 bases, with 18 bases separating them.

The chain combines TRBV10-3 with TRBJ2-1; the match to TRBD2 covers 7 bases. The CDR3 runs to 17 residues. CDR1 is ENHRY, CDR2 SYGVKD, per germline. V trimming: 4 bases; J trimming: 0 bases; junction bases outside the gene matches: 9. CDR3 coding DNA: TGTGCCATCAGTGGGGGGGGTGGTGAGAGCTCCTACAATGAGCAGTTCTTC. Protein sequence: CAISGGGGESSYNEQFF.